A selection of T cell receptor beta chains follows, all from one sample in a study of cytomegalovirus exposure and HLA in healthy donors. The assay was immunoSEQ multiplex PCR, and TCRdb's table has in-frame clones only and misses some. The repertoire holds about 150,000 clones, with 80% to 85% as singletons. Source material: PBMCs. The receptor source for this set is a young woman in good health and CMV-seronegative. Both conserved end residues are part of each CDR3. D genes are given only for firm matches. The size field is filled for only some rows; it gives once, few, many or a size class.

.	TRBV7-5	TRBJ2-7	.	TGTGTCAGAAGCCCCCCGGTAGGCCGGGACAGGGGCTACGAGCAGTACTTC	CVRSPPVGRDRGYEQYF
TRBD2	TRBV19	TRBJ2-5	.	TGTGCCAGTAGTACTAGCGGGGGGGAGGCCCAGTACTTC	CASSTSGGEAQYF
.	TRBV18	TRBJ2-7	once	TGTGCCAGCGGACCCAGGGGCTTGGACTACGAGCAGTACTTC	CASGPRGLDYEQYF
.	TRBV11-2	TRBJ2-3	.	TGTGCCAGCAGCTTAGATCCGGGAGCGCCGGTCACAGATACGCAGTATTTT	CASSLDPGAPVTDTQYF
TRBD1	TRBV7-9	TRBJ1-1	.	TGTGCCAGCAGCACAGGGGATTACACTGAAGCTTTCTTT	CASSTGDYTEAFF
TRBD2	TRBV5-1	TRBJ2-5	.	TGCGCCAGCAGCTTGGACTGGGGGGGGCAAGAGACCCAGTACTTC	CASSLDWGGQETQYF
TRBD2	TRBV5-1	TRBJ2-1	.	TGCGCCAGCAGCTTGGAGCGGGGGAACAACAATGAGCAGTTCTTC	CASSLERGNNNEQFF
TRBD1	TRBV7-8	TRBJ1-4	.	TGTGCCAGCAGCGGGAGGACAGGGTACAATGAAAAACTGTTTTTT	CASSGRTGYNEKLFF
.	TRBV7-9	TRBJ2-1	few	TGTGCCCTAGGCCAAGGGGCGCGCCCGAGCTCCTACAATGAGCAGTTCTTC	CALGQGARPSSYNEQFF
.	TRBV5-1	TRBJ2-3	.	TGCGCCAGCAGCTCCCCCGGGACAGATACGCAGTATTTT	CASSSPGTDTQYF
.	TRBV29-1	TRBJ2-5	.	TGCAGCGTTGAAAAGGCGGTGGGAGAGACCCAGTACTTC	CSVEKAVGETQYF
.	TRBV19	TRBJ2-7	.	TGTGCCAGTAGAGAACAGGGATCGACCTACGAGCAGTACTTC	CASREQGSTYEQYF
.	TRBV7-9	TRBJ1-2	.	TGTGCCAGCAGTTTAGAAGTCCCCACAGGGTTTATCGGCTACACCTTC	CASSLEVPTGFIGYTF
.	TRBV7-9	TRBJ1-3	.	TGTGCCAGCAGCCCGGGGGGACTTCGAAACACCATATATTTT	CASSPGGLRNTIYF
TRBD1	TRBV23-1	TRBJ1-1	.	TGCGCCAGCATTCGAGCCGGCGGGACAGGGGAAACTGAAGCTTTCTTT	CASIRAGGTGETEAFF
TRBD1	TRBV7-9	TRBJ1-2	many	TGTGCCAGCAGCTTTTCCGGGACAGGGGGCTTAGGGTATGGCTACACCTTC	CASSFSGTGGLGYGYTF
.	TRBV10-2	TRBJ1-5	.	TGCGCCAGCAGTGAATTGGCAGGGGCATATAGCAATCAGCCCCAGCATTTT	CASSELAGAYSNQPQHF
.	TRBV13	TRBJ1-2	.	TGTGCCAGCAGCACCGAGACTGAGTATAGCGGCTACACCTTC	CASSTETEYSGYTF
TRBD1	TRBV7-9	TRBJ2-7	.	TGTGCCAGCAGCTTAGGAGCAGGGGGCAGCTCCTACGAGCAGTACTTC	CASSLGAGGSSYEQYF
.	TRBV19	TRBJ1-2	once	TGCGCCAGTAGTATGAGGGGACATGACTATGGCTACACCTTC	CASSMRGHDYGYTF
.	TRBV6-4	TRBJ2-2	.	TGTGCCAGCAGTCACGGGGACATGAACACCGGGGAGCTGTTTTTT	CASSHGDMNTGELFF
TRBD2	TRBV7-9	TRBJ2-7	.	TGTGCCAGCAGCCTGACTAGCGGGGGGTTGGAGCAGTACTTC	CASSLTSGGLEQYF
.	TRBV5-1	TRBJ1-1	.	TGCGCCAGCAGCTTGTCCCTTACACAGAACACTGAAGCTTTCTTT	CASSLSLTQNTEAFF
.	TRBV4-2	TRBJ1-5	.	TGTGCCAGCAGCCAAGGGTTTCGGGTACAAAGACCTAATCAGCCCCAGCATTTT	CASSQGFRVQRPNQPQHF
TRBD2	TRBV5-1	TRBJ2-3	.	TGCGCCAGCAACCCGACTAGCGGGGGGGCGGATACGCAGTATTTT	CASNPTSGGADTQYF
.	TRBV5-8	TRBJ1-1	.	TGTGCCAGCAGCGACTATTTCTTT	CASSDYFF
.	TRBV30	TRBJ2-3	.	TGTGCCTCGGAGGGGGGGGGACTCACAGATACGCAGTATTTT	CASEGGGLTDTQYF
.	TRBV7-9	TRBJ1-2	.	TGTTCCAGCAGCTTAGGCAGGCAGGGCTACACCTTC	CSSSLGRQGYTF
TRBD1	TRBV7-3	TRBJ1-1	few	TGTGCCAGCAGCCCGGGACAGACATCTGAAGCTTTCTTT	CASSPGQTSEAFF
TRBD2	TRBV19	TRBJ2-2	.	TGTGCCAGTAGTACGGGACTAGCGGGGGGGTCAAACACCGGGGAGCTGTTTTTT	CASSTGLAGGSNTGELFF
TRBD1	TRBV7-9	TRBJ2-3	.	TGTGCCAGCAGCAGAGGGACAGGGGGCACAGATACGCAGTATTTT	CASSRGTGGTDTQYF
.	TRBV5-1	TRBJ2-7	.	TGCGCCAGCAGCCCCTTCGCGCAGGGCCACGAGCAGTACTTC	CASSPFAQGHEQYF
.	TRBV5-1	TRBJ2-7	.	TGCGCCAGCAGCCCCCAATCACAGTCCTACGAGCAGTACTTC	CASSPQSQSYEQYF
TRBD1	TRBV7-8	TRBJ1-2	.	TGTGCCAGCCGACAGGGAATGGCCCATGGCTACACCTTC	CASRQGMAHGYTF
.	TRBV19	TRBJ1-5	.	TGTGCCAGTAGTCCCGCCGGGACTCCCCAGCATTTT	CASSPAGTPQHF